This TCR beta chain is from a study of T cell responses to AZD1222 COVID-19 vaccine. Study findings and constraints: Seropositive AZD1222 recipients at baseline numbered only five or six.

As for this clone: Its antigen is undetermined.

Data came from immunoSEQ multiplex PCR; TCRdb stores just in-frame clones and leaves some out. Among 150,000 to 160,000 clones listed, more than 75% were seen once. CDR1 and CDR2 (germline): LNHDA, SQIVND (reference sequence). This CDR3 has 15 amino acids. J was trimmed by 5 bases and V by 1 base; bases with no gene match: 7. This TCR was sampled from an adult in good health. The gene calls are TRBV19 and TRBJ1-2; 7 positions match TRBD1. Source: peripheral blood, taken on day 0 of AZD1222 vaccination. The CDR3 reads CASSIGTGSGYGYTF. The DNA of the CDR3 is TGTGCCAGTAGTATAGGGACAGGATCGGGATATGGCTACACCTTC.